This T cell receptor (beta chain) was sequenced during a study of T cell changes during pregnancy in multiple sclerosis. Trimming pared 5 bases from V and 5 bases from J, leaving 15 bases between. In germline, CDR1 is SGHTA, CDR2 FQGNSA. This CDR3 is 14 amino acids long. Assay: immunoSEQ multiplex PCR; the TCRdb copy retains only in-frame clones and omits some. The data hold over 65,000 clones, with approximately 93% observed a single time. This sequence was found in a female donor with multiple sclerosis, enrolled in a pregnancy study. V usage is TRBV7-2 and J usage is TRBJ1-1; the D gene is possibly TRBD1 (6 bases). The material was peripheral blood, obtained in the first trimester of pregnancy. CDR3 residues: CASSPTGGQTEAFF. The DNA for the CDR3 is TGTGCCAGCAGCCCGACAGGAGGACAAACTGAAGCTTTCTTT.